This T cell receptor beta chain was observed in a study of blood T cell repertoires in COVID-19. Study in general: Researchers got acute and convalescent COVID-19 samples from the United States, Italy and Spain. PBMCs, B-cell-depleted T cells, or T cells provided the cDNA or gDNA that made up the material.

Original data processing: Reference gene primer amplification yielded estimated nucleated cell counts. Profiled with immunoSEQ multiplex PCR; TCRdb holds only in-frame clones, not every one. V and J calls and clone size come straight from that table; D and trimming were deduced from the DNA. Of 200,000 to 300,000 clones in the sample, around 90% were seen once. During active infection, Seattle patients enrolled and were then monitored through disease. After removal of 4 bases from V and 5 bases from J, the junction contained 8 bases not matched to a gene. The CDR3 runs 14 residues. Germline V gene data show CDR1 as SGHRS and CDR2 as YFSETQ.

The rearrangement links TRBV5-1 to TRBJ2-5, with 7 bases lining up with TRBD1. The material sequenced was peripheral blood. The clonotype originates from a man aged 30 to 39 with COVID-19, enrolled during active disease. CDR3 protein: CASSLGQARETQYF. The CDR3 DNA is TGCGCCAGCAGCCTAGGACAGGCTAGGGAGACCCAGTACTTC. The full variable domain, completed using reference TRBV5-1 and TRBJ2-5, is KAGVTQTPRYLIKTRGQQVTLSCSPISGHRSVSWYQQTPGQGLQFLFEYFSETQRNKGNFPGRFSGRQFSNSRSEMNVSTLELGDSALYLCASSLGQARETQYFGPGTRLLVL.